This is a list of T cell receptor beta chains from one sample in a study of prognosis after radiotherapy for stage I lung cancer. TCRdb redid the calling of the multiplex PCR reads with MiXCR, one entry per CDR3 protein. The data show some 10,000 distinct CDR3 sequences, with approximately 36% seen just once and approximately 53% held by the top ten. This sample comprised PBMCs, obtained before or after stereotactic body radiation therapy (not recorded which). The origin of the receptors is a donor at least 50 years old with non-small cell lung cancer. CDR3s include the opening cysteine and the closing phenylalanine or tryptophan. A D gene is named only where the DNA matches it firmly. Clone sizes are given selectively: once, few, many, or a class where the clone is expanded.

j_gene,v_gene,abundance,d_gene,CDR3nt,CDR3aa
TRBJ2-3,TRBV2,NA,NA,TGTGCCAGCTTCTTGTGGGAGAGGGCGACAGATACGCAGTATTTT,CASFLWERATDTQYF
TRBJ1-4,TRBV12-3/TRBV12-4,many,NA,TGTGCCAGCAGCTCGGGGCTTAATGAAAAACTGTTTTTT,CASSSGLNEKLFF
TRBJ2-5,TRBV11-2,many,NA,TGTGCCAGCAGCTCTTACAGTACCCAAGAGACCCAGTACTTC,CASSSYSTQETQYF
TRBJ2-7,TRBV9,NA,TRBD1,TGTGCCAGTGGGCAGGGGGCATACGAGCAGTACTTC,CASGQGAYEQYF
TRBJ2-3,TRBV10-3,NA,TRBD2,TGTGCCATCAGTGCTGGGACTAGCCGGACAGATACGCAGTATTTT,CAISAGTSRTDTQYF
TRBJ2-3,TRBV4-1,NA,NA,TGCGCCAGCAGCCAACTGGGTACAGATAAGCAGTATTTT,CASSQLGTDKQYF
TRBJ2-1,TRBV2,many,TRBD2,TGTGCCAGCAGGGAGCGGGACGAGGCCTACAATGAGCAGTTCTTC,CASRERDEAYNEQFF
TRBJ2-7,TRBV20-1,many,TRBD1,TGCAGTGCTAGGGAAGGGACAGGTAACTCCTACGAGCAGTACTTC,CSAREGTGNSYEQYF
TRBJ2-7,TRBV6-5,medium-sized,TRBD2,TGTGCCAGCAGTTACTCCTTAGCGGGAGTGGGGTACGAGCAGTACTTC,CASSYSLAGVGYEQYF
TRBJ1-6,TRBV6-1,NA,NA,TGTGCCAGCAGTCGCGGGGGGGAGAGACATAATTCACCCCCCAACTTT,CASSRGGERHNSPPNF
TRBJ2-1,TRBV24-1,many,TRBD2,TGTGCCACCGAAGGGACTAGCCCGGGGAGGGACAATGAGCAGTTCTTC,CATEGTSPGRDNEQFF
TRBJ2-2,TRBV9,many,NA,TGTGCCAGCAGCGTAGGAGGGGGGCCCACCGGGGAGCTGTTTTTT,CASSVGGGPTGELFF
TRBJ2-2,TRBV27,NA,NA,TGTGCCAGCAGTTTTTTACGCTCCGGGGAGCTGTTTTTT,CASSFLRSGELFF
TRBJ2-5,TRBV7-9,NA,NA,TGTGCCAGCAGCGAGGGGCTAGCGTTGTATCAAGAGACCCAGTACTTC,CASSEGLALYQETQYF
TRBJ2-2,TRBV6-2/TRBV6-3,many,NA,TGTGCCAGCAGTTACTCTGGGGTCACCGGGGAGCTGTTTTTT,CASSYSGVTGELFF
TRBJ2-1,TRBV19,NA,TRBD2,TGTACCAGTAATAGCGGGGTTTGGGATGAGCAGTTCTTC,CTSNSGVWDEQFF
TRBJ2-7,TRBV20-1,few,NA,TGCAGTGCTAGAGATCTGGGCGGGTACTACGAGCAGTACTTC,CSARDLGGYYEQYF
TRBJ2-7,TRBV12-3/TRBV12-4,once,NA,TGTGCCAGCAGTTTTTCACGGTCCTACGAGCAGTACTTC,CASSFSRSYEQYF
TRBJ2-5,TRBV11-1,many,NA,TGTGCCAGCAGTTCACTCGGACAAGAAATGGAGACCCAGTACTTC,CASSSLGQEMETQYF
TRBJ1-6,TRBV28,once,NA,TGTGCCAGCAGTTTTAGGGGAGGTGAATCACCCCTCCACTTT,CASSFRGGESPLHF
TRBJ1-5,TRBV27,many,NA,TGTGCCAGCAGTTTACGAGGGGAACCAAGCAATCAGCCCCAGCATTTT,CASSLRGEPSNQPQHF
TRBJ1-5,TRBV2,many,NA,TGTGCCAGCAACCTCAGGAAGGTTCAGCCCCAGCATTTT,CASNLRKVQPQHF
TRBJ1-2,TRBV7-9,many,NA,TGTGCCAGCAGCTTAGCGTACAGGAATTCCTATGGCTACACCTTC,CASSLAYRNSYGYTF
TRBJ1-1,TRBV5-1,many,NA,TGCGCCAGCAGCGTTTTGGATCCGGGGGTCACTGAAGCTTTCTTT,CASSVLDPGVTEAFF
TRBJ2-1,TRBV5-4,many,NA,TGTGCCAGCAGCGGAGGTGCCAGCTCCTACAATGAGCAGTTCTTC,CASSGGASSYNEQFF
TRBJ2-3,TRBV5-1,NA,TRBD2,TGCGCCAGCAGCTTGGAGGGAGGGTTAAAATTAGATACGCAGTATTTT,CASSLEGGLKLDTQYF
TRBJ1-6,TRBV12-3/TRBV12-4,few,NA,TGTGCCAGAAGACCGGGTGGTGGTGGTAATTCACCCCTCCACTTT,CARRPGGGGNSPLHF
TRBJ2-2,TRBV11-1,NA,NA,TGTGCCAGCAGCTTAGCGCTAAAGACCGGGGAGCTGTTTTTT,CASSLALKTGELFF